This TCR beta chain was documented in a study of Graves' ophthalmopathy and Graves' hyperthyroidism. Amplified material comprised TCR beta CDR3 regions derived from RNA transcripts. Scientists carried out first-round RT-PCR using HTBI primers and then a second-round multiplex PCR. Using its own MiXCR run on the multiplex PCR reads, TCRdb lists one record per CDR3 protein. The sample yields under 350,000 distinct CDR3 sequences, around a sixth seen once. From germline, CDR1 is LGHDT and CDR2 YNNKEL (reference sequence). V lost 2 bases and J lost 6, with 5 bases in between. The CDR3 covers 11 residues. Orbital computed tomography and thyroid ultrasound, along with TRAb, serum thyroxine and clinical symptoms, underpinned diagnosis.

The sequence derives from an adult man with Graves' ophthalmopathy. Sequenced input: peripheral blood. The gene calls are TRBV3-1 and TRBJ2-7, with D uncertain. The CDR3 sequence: CASSQMAEQYF. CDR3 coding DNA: TGTGCCAGCAGCCAAATGGCCGAGCAGTACTTC.